Listed below are T cell receptor beta chains from one sample, sequenced in a study of PD-L1 blockade in urothelial cancer. TCRdb keeps only in-frame clones here, not all; method: immunoSEQ multiplex PCR. Among about 41,000 clones, 82% were seen once, and the ten largest hold 15% to 20%. The specimen comprised PBMCs, sampled around atezolizumab (anti-PD-L1) treatment. The receptors here all came from a man between 60 and 75 years old with urothelial cancer. The CDR3 runs from the conserved cysteine through the conserved F or W. The D gene is left open where the match is weak. The size field is filled for only some rows; it gives once, few, many or a size class.

D	length	V	J	size	CDR3	DNA
TRBD1	14	TRBV6-6	TRBJ2-2	NA	CASSFTGGSGELFF	TGTGCCAGCAGTTTTACAGGGGGCTCCGGGGAGCTGTTTTTT
TRBD1	16	TRBV11-2	TRBJ2-1	NA	CASSPLGQASYNEQFF	TGTGCCAGCAGTCCTCTGGGACAGGCATCCTACAATGAGCAGTTCTTC
NA	13	TRBV28	TRBJ2-2	NA	CASSLQNTGELFF	TGTGCCAGCAGTTTACAGAACACCGGGGAGCTGTTTTTT
NA	16	TRBV5-1	TRBJ1-3	NA	CASSVGRQALRNTIYF	TGCGCCAGCAGCGTGGGGAGGCAGGCCCTCCGAAACACCATATATTTT
NA	14	TRBV5-6	TRBJ2-3	NA	CASSLNGRQDTQYF	TGTGCCAGCAGCTTGAATGGCAGACAAGATACGCAGTATTTT
TRBD1	18	TRBV6-1	TRBJ1-2	NA	CASSVSGTGSFENYGYTF	TGTGCCAGCAGTGTGTCCGGGACAGGGAGTTTCGAGAACTATGGCTACACCTTC
NA	12	TRBV5-1	TRBJ2-7	NA	CASSLDEESVYF	TGCGCCAGCAGCTTGGATGAGGAGTCAGTTTACTTC
TRBD1	14	TRBV19	TRBJ2-7	NA	CASGWTGTSHEQYF	TGTGCCAGCGGTTGGACAGGGACCTCCCACGAGCAGTACTTC
NA	16	TRBV28	TRBJ2-2	NA	CASSSPSMQDTGELFF	TGTGCCAGCAGTTCCCCGTCGATGCAGGACACCGGGGAGCTGTTTTTT
NA	13	TRBV19	TRBJ2-7	once	CASHTYISYEQYF	TGTGCCAGCCATACCTATATTAGTTACGAGCAGTACTTC
TRBD1	16	TRBV18	TRBJ2-7	NA	CASSPQTGVSSYEQYF	TGTGCCAGCTCACCACAAACAGGGGTAAGCTCCTACGAGCAGTACTTC
NA	15	TRBV28	TRBJ1-5	few	CASSSRTIGDQPQHF	TGTGCCAGCAGTTCACGGACGATCGGGGATCAGCCCCAGCATTTT
TRBD1	14	TRBV4-1	TRBJ1-2	NA	CASSHWTGLIGYTF	TGCGCCAGCAGCCATTGGACAGGGTTGATTGGCTACACCTTC
NA	15	TRBV7-3	TRBJ2-3	NA	CASSPQATPTDTQYF	TGTGCCAGCAGCCCGCAAGCGACTCCCACAGATACGCAGTATTTT
NA	15	TRBV10-2	TRBJ2-7	NA	CASSESTESSYEQYF	TGCGCCAGCAGTGAGTCGACAGAGAGCTCCTACGAGCAGTACTTC
NA	13	TRBV6-4	TRBJ1-1	NA	CASSEGRNTEAFF	TGTGCCAGCAGTGAGGGCAGAAACACTGAAGCTTTCTTT